The rows below give T cell receptor beta chains drawn from one sample of a study of identical twins. TCRdb passed the 5' RACE reads through MiXCR, listing each CDR3 protein once. The sample yields approximately 350,000 distinct CDR3 sequences, 9% to 15% seen once. This sample was shared with a second study, whose subject was yellow fever vaccine responses in identical twins.

The sequenced sample was CD8+ T cells sorted from blood. The receptors here all came from a woman younger than 30 in good health. The CDR3 runs from the conserved cysteine through the conserved F or W. Fields, in order: D gene, V gene, clone size, J gene, CDR3 DNA, CDR3 protein. D genes are given only for firm matches. Clone sizes are given selectively: once, few, many, or a class where the clone is expanded.

TRBD2,TRBV7-8,few,TRBJ2-2,TGTGCCAGCAGCCCCCTTTCGGGAGGCGGGGAGCTGTTTTTT,CASSPLSGGGELFF
.,TRBV7-9,few,TRBJ1-5,TGTGCCAGCAGCCCAGGGTCTCCACAGCCCCAGCATTTT,CASSPGSPQPQHF
.,TRBV5-5,.,TRBJ1-1,TGTGCCAGCAGCGAAACAGGAGATAACACTGAAGCTTTCTTT,CASSETGDNTEAFF
TRBD2,TRBV11-2,many,TRBJ2-3,TGTGCCAGCAGCTTAGCTAGCGGGGGGATCCAGGATACGCAGTATTTT,CASSLASGGIQDTQYF
TRBD2,TRBV2,.,TRBJ2-5,TGTGCCAGCAGTGAATCAGCGGGGGAAAAAGAGACCCAGTACTTC,CASSESAGEKETQYF
.,TRBV5-5,few,TRBJ2-7,TGTGCCAGCAGCTTGGATGGGACAACCTACGAGCAGTACTTC,CASSLDGTTYEQYF
.,TRBV27,few,TRBJ2-5,TGTGCCAGCTCAACCCGGGGATTGGAGGAGACCCAGTACTTC,CASSTRGLEETQYF
TRBD1,TRBV28,few,TRBJ1-5,TGTGCCAGCAGTCCTTTAGTCTCCCTGGACAGGGATCAGCCCCAGCATTTT,CASSPLVSLDRDQPQHF
TRBD2,TRBV7-9,few,TRBJ2-1,TGTGCCAGCCGAAGGATGGCGGGAGAAGTGTTCGATGAGCAGTTCTTC,CASRRMAGEVFDEQFF
TRBD2,TRBV12-3/TRBV12-4,many,TRBJ2-3,TGTGCCAGCAGTTTAGTAGCGGTGGCGGGGGGCACAGATACGCAGTATTTT,CASSLVAVAGGTDTQYF
.,TRBV6-2/TRBV6-3,few,TRBJ2-5,TGTGCCAGCAGTTACGTTAGCCGGCCAGGGGAGACCCAGTACTTC,CASSYVSRPGETQYF
.,TRBV5-1,few,TRBJ2-1,TGCGCCAGCAGCTCCCTGGAGGCGGGGAAATACTACAATGAGCAGTTCTTC,CASSSLEAGKYYNEQFF
TRBD2,TRBV27,.,TRBJ2-3,TGTGCCAGCAGTGAGGGAGGGTCTAGCGGGTTTCGCCCAGATACGCAGTATTTT,CASSEGGSSGFRPDTQYF
TRBD2,TRBV9,.,TRBJ2-2,TGTGCCAGCAGCTCTAGCGGGAGAGAACCCCCCGGGGAGCTGTTTTTT,CASSSSGREPPGELFF
TRBD1,TRBV27,few,TRBJ2-1,TGTGCCAGCAGTTCCGGACAGGGCGGTTTCTACAATGAGCAGTTCTTC,CASSSGQGGFYNEQFF
TRBD1,TRBV29-1,few,TRBJ1-2,TGCAGCGTTGAACTAACAGGGGTCTATGGCTACACCTTC,CSVELTGVYGYTF
TRBD1,TRBV20-1,many,TRBJ2-1,TGCAGTGCAAAGGGACAGGGAGGATTGGTGATTGAGCAGTTCTTC,CSAKGQGGLVIEQFF
.,TRBV6-5,.,TRBJ2-5,TGTGCCAGCAGTTACCATGTCCCCGGGACAAAAGAGACCCAGTACTTC,CASSYHVPGTKETQYF
.,TRBV28,few,TRBJ2-7,TGTGCCAGCAGTTTATTTGTTGGGTACGAGCAGTACTTC,CASSLFVGYEQYF
TRBD2,TRBV5-1,.,TRBJ2-1,TGCGCCAGCAGTTACGGACTAGCGGGAGCTGAGCAGTTCTTC,CASSYGLAGAEQFF
TRBD2,TRBV20-1,.,TRBJ2-1,TGCAGTGCTAGCGAGCGGGGTCTTTTATTTTGGGACAATGAGCAGTTCTTC,CSASERGLLFWDNEQFF
TRBD2,TRBV7-9,many,TRBJ2-7,TGTGCCAGCAGGGGACTAGCGGGAGTTGGCGAGCAGTACTTC,CASRGLAGVGEQYF
TRBD2,TRBV20-1,few,TRBJ2-7,TGCAGTGCTAGAGAACCTACTAGCGGGCTGTACGAGCAGTACTTC,CSAREPTSGLYEQYF
TRBD2,TRBV3-1,many,TRBJ2-2,TGTGCCAGCACCCTAGCGGGATTGAACGGGGAGCTGTTTTTT,CASTLAGLNGELFF
TRBD2,TRBV5-1,few,TRBJ2-3,TGCGCCAGCAGCCACCCCTGGGAGGGAGGGCCCAAAGATACGCAGTATTTT,CASSHPWEGGPKDTQYF
TRBD2,TRBV28,.,TRBJ2-5,TGTGCCAGCAGTTTTGAGGCGGGACTAGCTCATGAGACCCAGTACTTC,CASSFEAGLAHETQYF
.,TRBV20-1,.,TRBJ2-3,TGCAGTGCTCATCTATCCGGCAGGTCTGCAGATACGCAGTATTTT,CSAHLSGRSADTQYF
.,TRBV19,.,TRBJ2-4,TGTGCCAGTGCCCAGGACATTCAGTACTTC,CASAQDIQYF
.,TRBV2,few,TRBJ2-1,TGTGCCAGCAGTGTTTCCGTTCGTAGGAGCAGAAGGTGGAATGAGCAGTTCTTC,CASSVSVRRSRRWNEQFF
TRBD1,TRBV5-1,.,TRBJ2-3,TGCGCCAGCAGCCTCACGGTAGCAGGGGGTCGAGATACGCAGTATTTT,CASSLTVAGGRDTQYF
.,TRBV7-9,.,TRBJ1-1,TGTGCCAGCCGTCGGCTCGACAGGTTGAACACTGAAGCTTTCTTT,CASRRLDRLNTEAFF
TRBD1,TRBV7-9,.,TRBJ1-6,TGTGCCAGCAGCCCCAGGGACAGGGCCGATTCACCCCTCCACTTT,CASSPRDRADSPLHF
.,TRBV7-8,few,TRBJ2-3,TGTGCCAGCAGCTTGGTTGGGGTTGTTAGCACAGATACGCAGTATTTT,CASSLVGVVSTDTQYF
.,TRBV7-8,.,TRBJ1-2,TGTGCCAGCACCCAACCACAGGAGGACTATGGCTACACCTTC,CASTQPQEDYGYTF
.,TRBV19,.,TRBJ2-7,TGTGCCAGTAGTGTCTGGGGTAGCCGTACTTACGAGCAGTACTTC,CASSVWGSRTYEQYF
.,TRBV27,few,TRBJ2-1,TGTGCCAGCAGTACCCCTAATGAGCAGTTCTTC,CASSTPNEQFF
TRBD2,TRBV5-6,.,TRBJ2-5,TGTGCCAGCAGCTTCGGGACTAGCGGGGGCCGCGACCCAAATTCCTTC,CASSFGTSGGRDPNSF
.,TRBV4-2,.,TRBJ2-7,TGTGCCAGCAGCCAAGAGAGGTCAGGGGTACGCGAGCAGTACTTC,CASSQERSGVREQYF
.,TRBV5-6,.,TRBJ1-1,TGTGCCAGCAGCCTTGGGACATTACCTGAAGCTTTCTTT,CASSLGTLPEAFF
.,TRBV12-3/TRBV12-4,few,TRBJ2-2,TGTGCCAGCAGTTTAGTGAGTAACACCGGGGAGCTGTTTTTT,CASSLVSNTGELFF
.,TRBV11-2,many,TRBJ2-5,TGTGCCAGCAGTCGTCGAGGGAAAGAGACCCAGTACTTC,CASSRRGKETQYF